The 15 T cell receptor beta chains below were found in one sample sequenced in a study of blood T cells in healthy people across ages. Next came a second PCR, run for about 6 to 12 cycles, which used a sample-barcoded 5' primer along with a J-beta primer mix. TCRdb re-analysed the 5' RACE reads in MiXCR, keeping a single row per CDR3 protein. The sample holds about 780,000 distinct CDR3 sequences, about 59% seen once. Material: blood. The receptors stem from a man aged 30 to 39 in good health.

This clonotype was picked up a small number of times. The CDR3 region is CASSEPQPDTQYF. CDR3 DNA: TGTGCCAGCAGTGAACCCCAACCAGATACGCAGTATTTT. The rearrangement uses TRBV6-1 and TRBJ2-3; D unclear. The CDR3 spans 13 residues. The germline V and J ends were trimmed by 2 bases and 4 bases, with 7 bases remaining between them. Germline V gene sequence: CDR1 MNHNS, CDR2 SASEGT.

About this clonotype: Its ends do not fully match the called genes, so a read error is possible. This chain connects TRBV11-2 to TRBJ2-7; D is unclear. CDR3 length: 14 residues. Per the germline V gene, CDR1 is SGHAT and CDR2 is FQNNGV. The CDR3 is CASSPRQSGYGQYF. As DNA, the CDR3 is TGTGCCAGCAGCCCCCGGCAGTCCGGCTACGGGCAGTACTTC.

The rearrangement links TRBV7-9 to TRBJ1-2; 9 bases agree with TRBD1. The CDR3 runs to 14 residues. V was clipped by 4 bases and J by 8 bases; unmatched bases: 8. Germline assignment: CDR1 SEHNR and CDR2 FQNEAQ (reference sequence). In nucleotides, the CDR3 is TGTGCCAGCAGCTCCCGGGACAGGGCGGGAGGCTACACCTTC. It translates to CASSSRDRAGGYTF.

With regard to this clonotype: This could be a read error, since a much larger clone is one nucleotide away. The V gene is TRBV4-2, the J gene TRBJ2-1, with 7 bases that match TRBD1. The CDR3 loop spans 16 amino acids. Germline V CDR1 and CDR2: LGHNA, YNFKEQ. V trimming: 0 bases; J trimming: 9 bases; junction bases outside the gene matches: 11. This chain's CDR3 is CASSQDPGQLASEQFF. CDR3 nucleotides: TGTGCCAGCAGCCAAGATCCGGGACAGCTCGCAAGTGAGCAGTTCTTC.

This chain connects TRBV6-2 or TRBV6-3 to TRBJ1-5; 8 positions agree with TRBD1. V was clipped by 6 bases and J by 4 bases; unmatched bases: 17. The CDR3 sequence is 18 residues long. In germline, CDR1 is MNHEY, CDR2 SVGEGT. The CDR3 region has the DNA TGTGCCAGCAGAAAATTAGACGTTGGACAGGGCGTTAATCAGCCCCAGCATTTT. Translation: CASRKLDVGQGVNQPQHF.

This clonotype came up once. This sequence joins TRBV7-9 and TRBJ2-2, with 11 bases aligning to TRBD1. Germline CDR1 is SEHNR and CDR2 is FQNEAQ (reference sequence). V was pared by 6 bases and J by 6 bases, with 6 bases of the junction left unmatched. The CDR3 contains 15 residues. The CDR3 region is CASSPDRGLSGELFF. The CDR3 bases are TGTGCCAGCAGTCCGGACAGGGGGCTGTCCGGGGAGCTGTTTTTT. Filled out from reference TRBV7-9 and TRBJ2-2, the complete variable domain reads DTGVSQNPRHKITKRGQNVTFRCDPISEHNRLYWYRQTLGQGPEFLTYFQNEAQLEKSRLLSDRFSAERPKGSFSTLEIQRTEQGDSAMYLCASSPDRGLSGELFFGEGSRLTVL.

This clonotype was seen a handful of times. The rearrangement links TRBV30 to TRBJ1-1, with D perhaps TRBD1 (5 bases). V was shortened by 0 bases and J by 6 bases, with 17 bases between the two germline ends. The CDR3 loop spans 15 amino acids. The germline gives CDR1 GTSNPN, CDR2 SVGIG (reference sequence). The CDR3 spells CAWSVPVTGGSEAFF. In nucleotides, the CDR3 is TGTGCCTGGAGTGTCCCTGTCACTGGGGGATCTGAAGCTTTCTTT.

The V call is TRBV7-2, the J call TRBJ2-5; maybe TRBD1 (6 bases). Germline lookup yields CDR1 SGHTA and CDR2 FQGNSA. V gave up 4 bases and J gave up 6 bases, with 18 bases separating them. CDR3 size: 15 residues. The CDR3 DNA follows: TGTGCCAGCAGCTCATTAGGGCAGGGGTTAAAGACCCAGTACTTC. Translation: CASSSLGQGLKTQYF.

The CDR3, as DNA: TGCGCCAGCAGCTTAAAAGCGGGGAACTCCTACGAGCAGTACTTC. Protein sequence: CASSLKAGNSYEQYF. The chain uses TRBV5-1 and TRBJ2-7; 7 bases map to TRBD2. CDR3 length: 15 residues. The V and J ends lost 2 bases and 0 bases, in that order; junction bases with no gene match: 5. Germline CDR1 reads SGHRS; CDR2 reads YFSETQ.

The V call is TRBV19, the J call TRBJ1-5, with a possible D match to TRBD1 (5 bases). Germline V gene lookup returns CDR1 LNHDA and CDR2 SQIVND (reference sequence). The CDR3 totals 16 residues. With 3 bases removed from V and 2 bases from J, the gap between germline ends came to 14 bases. CDR3 amino acids: CASSISGGGRNQPQHF. The CDR3, as DNA: TGTGCCAGTAGTATCTCCGGCGGGGGACGCAATCAGCCCCAGCATTTT.

The J gene is TRBJ1-2, the V gene TRBV6-2 or TRBV6-3, with 11 bases that match TRBD1. The CDR3 covers 15 residues. Germline assignment: CDR1 MNHEY and CDR2 SVGEGT. J was trimmed by 4 bases and V by 6 bases; bases with no gene match: 7. DNA of the CDR3: TGTGCCAGCAGGATCGGACAGGGGGCCCTCTATGGCTACACCTTC. This translates into CASRIGQGALYGYTF.

This clonotype was observed a few times. CDR3 amino acids: CSLGGGDTYEQYF. DNA of the CDR3: TGCAGCCTAGGCGGGGGGGATACCTACGAGCAGTACTTC. The chain employs TRBV20-1 and TRBJ2-7, with 9 nucleotides matching TRBD2. The CDR3 extends over 13 amino acids. The germline V gene has CDR1 DFQATT and CDR2 SNEGSKA (reference sequence).

V gene TRBV11-3 combines with J gene TRBJ2-7, with D perhaps TRBD2 (5 bases). The tail of the sequence fits TRBJ2-5 better, so the J call may be wrong. This CDR3 is built from 14 residues. Germline loops: CDR1 SGHNT, CDR2 YENEEA. The CDR3 reads CASSLYASSETQYF. The DNA for the CDR3 is TGTGCCAGCAGCTTATACGCTAGCTCGGAGACCCAGTACTTC.

This chain joins TRBV29-1 and TRBJ2-7; TRBD1 agrees at 8 bases. J was trimmed by 3 bases and V by 4 bases; bases with no gene match: 2. In germline, CDR1 is SQVTM, CDR2 ANQGSEA. The CDR3 has 12 amino acids. Here the CDR3 reads CSVGGTGYEQYF. The CDR3 DNA reads TGCAGCGTTGGCGGGACAGGCTACGAGCAGTACTTC.

The V call is TRBV24-1, the J call TRBJ2-4; 7 bases fit TRBD2. Gene TRBJ2-7 matches the end of the DNA better, so the J call may be wrong. The V gene's germline CDR1 is KGHDR and CDR2 SFDVKD. The CDR3 runs to 18 residues. DNA for the CDR3: TGTGCCACCAGTGATACGCCGGGAGGCGACGGGGGATCCTACGAGCAGTACTTC. This encodes CATSDTPGGDGGSYEQYF.